Described below is a single TCR beta chain sequence and its context. The data derive from a study of blood T cell repertoires in COVID-19. As for the study in general: Donors in the United States, Italy and Spain gave samples during acute or convalescent COVID-19. In each case, the material was cDNA or gDNA derived from T cells, B-cell-depleted T cells, or PBMCs.

Trimming removed 2 bases from V and 3 bases from J; junction bases left unmatched: 3. The CDR3 is 15 amino acids. In germline, CDR1 is ENHRY, CDR2 SYGVKD. Original methodology: Estimated nucleated cell counts came from reference gene primer amplification. Here immunoSEQ multiplex PCR was the method, and the copy in TCRdb shows in-frame clones only, minus some. V and J calls and clone size are given by that table; D and trimming were obtained from the DNA. This sample has about 190,000 clones; 79% occur once, and the top ten carry 17%. Sequenced input: peripheral blood. The gene calls are TRBV10-3 and TRBJ1-2, with 10 bases that match TRBD1. The sequence was collected from a man aged 55 to 69 with active or convalescent COVID-19. This CDR3 reads CAISERGTGDYGYTF. The CDR3 DNA sequence: TGTGCCATCAGTGAGAGGGGGACAGGGGACTATGGCTACACCTTC.